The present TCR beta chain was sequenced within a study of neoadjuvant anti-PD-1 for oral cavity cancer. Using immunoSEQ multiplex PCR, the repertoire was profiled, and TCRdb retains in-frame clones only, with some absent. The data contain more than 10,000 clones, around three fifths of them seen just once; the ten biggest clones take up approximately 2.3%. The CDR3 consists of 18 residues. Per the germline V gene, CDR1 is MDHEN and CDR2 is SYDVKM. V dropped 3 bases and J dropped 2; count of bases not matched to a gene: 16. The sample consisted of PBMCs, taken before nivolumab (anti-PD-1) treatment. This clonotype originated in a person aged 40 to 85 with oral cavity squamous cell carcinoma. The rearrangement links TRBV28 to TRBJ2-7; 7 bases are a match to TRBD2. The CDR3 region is CASSFRNLRTRGPYEQYF. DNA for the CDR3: TGTGCCAGCAGTTTCCGGAACCTAAGGACTAGAGGGCCCTACGAGCAGTACTTC.